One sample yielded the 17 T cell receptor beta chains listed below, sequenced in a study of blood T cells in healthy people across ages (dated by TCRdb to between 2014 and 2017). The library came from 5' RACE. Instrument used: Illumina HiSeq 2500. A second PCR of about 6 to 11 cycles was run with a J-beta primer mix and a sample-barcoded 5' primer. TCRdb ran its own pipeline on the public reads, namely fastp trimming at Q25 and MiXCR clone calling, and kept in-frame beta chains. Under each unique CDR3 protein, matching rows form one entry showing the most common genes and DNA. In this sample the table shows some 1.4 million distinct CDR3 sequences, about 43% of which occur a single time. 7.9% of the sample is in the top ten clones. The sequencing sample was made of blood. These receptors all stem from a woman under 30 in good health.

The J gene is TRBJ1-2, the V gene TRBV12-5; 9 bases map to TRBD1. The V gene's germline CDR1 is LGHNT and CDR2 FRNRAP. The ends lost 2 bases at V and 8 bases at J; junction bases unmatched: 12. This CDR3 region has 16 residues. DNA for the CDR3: TGTGCTAGTGGTTTGTCAACCGGGACAGGGCTTGTCGGCTACACCTTC. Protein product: CASGLSTGTGLVGYTF.

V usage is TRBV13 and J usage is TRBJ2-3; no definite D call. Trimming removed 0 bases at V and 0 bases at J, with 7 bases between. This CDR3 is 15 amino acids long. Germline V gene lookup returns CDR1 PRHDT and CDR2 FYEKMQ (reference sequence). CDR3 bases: TGTGCCAGCAGCTTAGGTCTTCGTAGCACAGATACGCAGTATTTT. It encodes CASSLGLRSTDTQYF.

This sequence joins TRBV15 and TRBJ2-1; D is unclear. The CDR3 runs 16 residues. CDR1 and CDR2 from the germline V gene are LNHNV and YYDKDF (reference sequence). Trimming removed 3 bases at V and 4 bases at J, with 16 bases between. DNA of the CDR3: TGTGCCACCAGCAGGGGTGTAGGAGAACTGTACAATGAGCAGTTCTTC. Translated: CATSRGVGELYNEQFF.

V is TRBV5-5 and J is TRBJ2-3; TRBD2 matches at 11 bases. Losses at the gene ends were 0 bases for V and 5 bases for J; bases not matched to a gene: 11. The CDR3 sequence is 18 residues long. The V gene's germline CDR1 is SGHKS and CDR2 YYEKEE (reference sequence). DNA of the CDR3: TGTGCCAGCAGCTTGGCCTCACTAGCGGGGGCCTCCGGAGATACGCAGTATTTT. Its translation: CASSLASLAGASGDTQYF. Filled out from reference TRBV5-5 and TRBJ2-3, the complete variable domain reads DAGVTQSPTHLIKTRGQQVTLRCSPISGHKSVSWYQQVLGQGPQFIFQYYEKEERGRGNFPDRFSARQFPNYSSELNVNALLLGDSALYLCASSLASLAGASGDTQYFGPGTRLTVL.

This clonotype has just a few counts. The CDR3 DNA reads TGCGCCAGCAGTGGAGAGAGCTTGCGGGAGGGTAGCACAGATACGCAGTATTTT. Protein sequence: CASSGESLREGSTDTQYF. V and J are TRBV4-1 and TRBJ2-3, with 9 nucleotides matching TRBD2. V trimming: 6 bases; J trimming: 0 bases; junction bases outside the gene matches: 13. The CDR3 has 18 residues. In germline, CDR1 is MGHRA, CDR2 YSYEKL.

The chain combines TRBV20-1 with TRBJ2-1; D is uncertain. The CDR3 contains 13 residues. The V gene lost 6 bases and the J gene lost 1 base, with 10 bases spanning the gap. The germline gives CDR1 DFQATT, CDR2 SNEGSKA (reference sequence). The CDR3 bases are TGCAGTGCCCTACGGTCGTCCTACAATGAGCAGTTCTTC. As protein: CSALRSSYNEQFF.

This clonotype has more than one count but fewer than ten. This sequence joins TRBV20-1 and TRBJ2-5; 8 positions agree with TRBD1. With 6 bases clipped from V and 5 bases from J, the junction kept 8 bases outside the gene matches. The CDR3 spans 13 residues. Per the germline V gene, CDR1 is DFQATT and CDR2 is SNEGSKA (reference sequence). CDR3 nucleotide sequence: TGCAGTGCCCACTCAGGGGGCAGGGAGACCCAGTACTTC. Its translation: CSAHSGGRETQYF.

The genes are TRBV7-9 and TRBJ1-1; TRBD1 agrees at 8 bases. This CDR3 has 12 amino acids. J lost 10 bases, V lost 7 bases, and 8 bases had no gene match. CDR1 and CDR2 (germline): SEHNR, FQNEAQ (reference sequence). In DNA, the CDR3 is TGTGCCAGCAACTACGTTACAGGGGGAGCTTTCTTT. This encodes CASNYVTGGAFF. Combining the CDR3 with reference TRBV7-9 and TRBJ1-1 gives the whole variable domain DTGVSQNPRHKITKRGQNVTFRCDPISEHNRLYWYRQTLGQGPEFLTYFQNEAQLEKSRLLSDRFSAERPKGSFSTLEIQRTEQGDSAMYLCASNYVTGGAFFGQGTRLTVV.

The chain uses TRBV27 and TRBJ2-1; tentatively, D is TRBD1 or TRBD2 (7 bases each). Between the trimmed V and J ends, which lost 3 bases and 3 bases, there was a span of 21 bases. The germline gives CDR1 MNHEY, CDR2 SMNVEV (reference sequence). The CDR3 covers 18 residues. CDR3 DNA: TGTGCCAGCAGTTTCTTCGGACAGGTCGGGGGGAGCTACAATGAGCAGTTCTTC. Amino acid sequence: CASSFFGQVGGSYNEQFF.

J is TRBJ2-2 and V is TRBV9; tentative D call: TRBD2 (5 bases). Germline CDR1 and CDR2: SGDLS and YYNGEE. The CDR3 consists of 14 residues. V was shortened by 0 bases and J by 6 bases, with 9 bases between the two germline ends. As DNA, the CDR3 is TGTGCCAGCAGCGTAGGTCTAGCCTCCGGGGAGCTGTTTTTT. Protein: CASSVGLASGELFF.

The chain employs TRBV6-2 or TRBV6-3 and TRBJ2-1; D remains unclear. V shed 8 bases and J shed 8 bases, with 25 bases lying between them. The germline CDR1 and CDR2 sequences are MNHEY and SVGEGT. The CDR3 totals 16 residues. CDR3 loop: CASQGWFNLGPHEQFF. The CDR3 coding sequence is TGTGCCAGCCAAGGATGGTTTAATTTGGGTCCCCATGAGCAGTTCTTC.

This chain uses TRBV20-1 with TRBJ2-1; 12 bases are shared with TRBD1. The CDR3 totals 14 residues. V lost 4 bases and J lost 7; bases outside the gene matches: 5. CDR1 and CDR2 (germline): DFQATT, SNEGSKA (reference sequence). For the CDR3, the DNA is TGCAGTGCTACCGGGACAGGGGGCGTGAATGAGCAGTTCTTC. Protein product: CSATGTGGVNEQFF.

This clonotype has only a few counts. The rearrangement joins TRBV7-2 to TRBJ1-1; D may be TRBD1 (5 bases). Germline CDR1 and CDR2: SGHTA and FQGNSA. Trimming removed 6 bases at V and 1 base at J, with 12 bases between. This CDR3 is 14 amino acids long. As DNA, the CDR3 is TGTGCCAGCAGTCCCTCCGGGACGAACACTGAAGCTTTCTTT. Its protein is CASSPSGTNTEAFF.

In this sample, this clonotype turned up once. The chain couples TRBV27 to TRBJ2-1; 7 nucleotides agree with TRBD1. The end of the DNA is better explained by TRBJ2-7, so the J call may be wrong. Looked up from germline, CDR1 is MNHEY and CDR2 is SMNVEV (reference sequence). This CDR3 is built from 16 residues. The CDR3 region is CASRKQGSHSYNEQYF. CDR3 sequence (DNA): TGTGCCAGTCGAAAACAGGGGTCCCACTCCTACAATGAGCAGTACTTC.

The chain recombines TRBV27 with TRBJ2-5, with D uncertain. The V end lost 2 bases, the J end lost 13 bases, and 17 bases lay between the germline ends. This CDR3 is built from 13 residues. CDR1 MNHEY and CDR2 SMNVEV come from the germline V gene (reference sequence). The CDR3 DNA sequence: TGTGCCAGCAGTTTAAGCGTTGGGAACGAGCGGTACTTC. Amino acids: CASSLSVGNERYF.

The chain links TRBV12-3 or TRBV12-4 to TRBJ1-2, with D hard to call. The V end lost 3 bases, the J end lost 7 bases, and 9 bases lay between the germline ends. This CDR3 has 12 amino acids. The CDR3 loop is CASSFRWIGYTF. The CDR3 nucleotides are TGTGCCAGCAGTTTTCGGTGGATTGGCTACACCTTC.

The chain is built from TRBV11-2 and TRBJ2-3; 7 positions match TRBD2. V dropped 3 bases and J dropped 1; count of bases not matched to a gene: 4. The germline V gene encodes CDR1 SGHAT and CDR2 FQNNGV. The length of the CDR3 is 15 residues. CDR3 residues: CASSLKSGGTDTQYF. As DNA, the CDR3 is TGTGCCAGCAGCTTGAAGAGCGGGGGCACAGATACGCAGTATTTT.